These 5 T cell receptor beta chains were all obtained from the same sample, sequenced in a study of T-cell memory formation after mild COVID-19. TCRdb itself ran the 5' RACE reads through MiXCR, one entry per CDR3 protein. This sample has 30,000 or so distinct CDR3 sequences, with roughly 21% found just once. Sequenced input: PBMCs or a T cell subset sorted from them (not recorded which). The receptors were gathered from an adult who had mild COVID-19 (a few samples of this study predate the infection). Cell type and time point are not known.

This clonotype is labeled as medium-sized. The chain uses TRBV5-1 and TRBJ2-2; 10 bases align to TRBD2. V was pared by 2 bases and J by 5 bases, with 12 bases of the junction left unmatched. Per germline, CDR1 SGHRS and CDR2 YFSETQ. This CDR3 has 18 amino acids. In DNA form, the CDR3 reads TGCGCCAGCAGCTTTCGCACTAGCGGGGACGCGGGGACCGGGGAGCTGTTTTTT. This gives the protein CASSFRTSGDAGTGELFF.

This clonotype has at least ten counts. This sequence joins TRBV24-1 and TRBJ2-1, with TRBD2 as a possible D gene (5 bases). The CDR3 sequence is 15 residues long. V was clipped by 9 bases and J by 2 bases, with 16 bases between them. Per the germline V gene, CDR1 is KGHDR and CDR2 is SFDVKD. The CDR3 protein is CATAGAAGPYNEQFF. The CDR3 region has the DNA TGTGCCACCGCGGGCGCAGCAGGTCCCTACAATGAGCAGTTCTTC.

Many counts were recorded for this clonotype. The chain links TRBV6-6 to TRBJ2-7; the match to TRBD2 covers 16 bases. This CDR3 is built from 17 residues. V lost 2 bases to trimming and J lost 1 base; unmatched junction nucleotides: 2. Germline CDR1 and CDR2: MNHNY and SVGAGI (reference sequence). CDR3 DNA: TGTGCCAGCAGTTACGGGACTAGCGGGGGGGCTTCCTACGAGCAGTACTTC. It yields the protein CASSYGTSGGASYEQYF.

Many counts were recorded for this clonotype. Here the CDR3 reads CASRIQETQYF. The DNA for the CDR3 is TGTGCCAGCAGAATCCAAGAGACCCAGTACTTC. The V and J genes are TRBV2 and TRBJ2-5, with D unclear. Germline V CDR1 and CDR2: SNHLY, FYNNEI. The CDR3 runs 11 residues. The germline V and J ends were trimmed by 6 bases and 1 base, with 3 bases remaining between them.

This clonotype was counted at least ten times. This chain's CDR3 is CASSSTGNSNTGELFF. CDR3 DNA sequence: TGCGCCAGCAGCTCGACAGGGAATTCGAACACCGGGGAGCTGTTTTTT. V gene TRBV5-1 combines with J gene TRBJ2-2; 7 bases agree with TRBD1. V shed 3 bases and J 0 bases; nucleotides not matched to a gene: 5. CDR1 is SGHRS and CDR2 is YFSETQ in the germline V gene. CDR3 length: 16 amino acids.